These 6 T cell receptor beta chains were all obtained from the same sample, sequenced in a study of PD-L1 blockade in urothelial cancer. Profiling relied on immunoSEQ multiplex PCR, and the TCRdb table lists in-frame clones only, not all of them. Altogether 30,000 to 35,000 clones are present, 70% to 85% being singletons, with the ten largest covering about 30%. The material was PBMCs, obtained around atezolizumab (anti-PD-L1) treatment. These TCRs come from a man aged 55-75 years with urothelial cancer.

This chain's CDR3 is CASSYAEGSYEQYF. The CDR3 coding sequence is TGTGCCAGCAGTTACGCGGAAGGCTCCTACGAGCAGTACTTC. The chain employs TRBV6-5 and TRBJ2-7; no reliable D call. The CDR3 covers 14 residues. V dropped 2 bases and J dropped 0 bases, with 8 bases sitting between them. CDR1 is MNHEY and CDR2 is SVGAGI in the germline V gene.

This rearrangement joins TRBV7-9 to TRBJ2-7; weak D call: TRBD1 (6 bases). Trimming stripped 5 bases from V and 2 bases from J, with 19 bases between. CDR3 size: 16 residues. CDR1 and CDR2 (germline): SEHNR, FQNEAQ (reference sequence). CDR3 DNA sequence: TGTGCCAGCAGCCCAACAGATAGTACAGGGACCTACGAGCAGTACTTC. Translation: CASSPTDSTGTYEQYF.

The chain joins TRBV19 to TRBJ1-1; a possible D gene is TRBD1 (6 bases). Trimming left V 8 bases short and J 0 bases short, with 25 bases between. This CDR3 has 18 amino acids. The V gene's germline CDR1 is LNHDA and CDR2 SQIVND (reference sequence). Here the CDR3 DNA reads TGTGCCAGTCAAGCCGACCCGGGGGGCTTCCGCATGAACACTGAAGCTTTCTTT. It specifies CASQADPGGFRMNTEAFF.

The J gene is TRBJ1-2, the V gene TRBV2, with D perhaps matching TRBD1 (5 bases). The germline V gene encodes CDR1 SNHLY and CDR2 FYNNEI. V gave up 3 bases and J gave up 4 bases, with 15 bases separating them. The CDR3 runs 15 residues. The CDR3 bases are TGTGCCAGCAGTGAGCATGGCAGGGTAGTCTATGGCTACACCTTC. It encodes CASSEHGRVVYGYTF. The whole variable domain, remainder taken from reference TRBV2 and TRBJ1-2, is EPEVTQTPSHQVTQMGQEVILRCVPISNHLYFYWYRQILGQKVEFLVSFYNNEISEKSEIFDDQFSVERPDGSNFTLKIRSTKLEDSAMYFCASSEHGRVVYGYTFGSGTRLTVV.

The chain combines TRBV29-1 with TRBJ2-1; a weak D match, TRBD2 (5 bases). Deletions cut 8 bases from V and 0 bases from J, with 14 bases between. The germline gives CDR1 SQVTM, CDR2 ANQGSEA. The CDR3 sequence is 14 residues long. The CDR3 loop is CSCQVEGSYNEQFF. CDR3 sequence (DNA): TGCAGCTGCCAGGTAGAGGGCTCCTACAATGAGCAGTTCTTC.

The gene calls are TRBV5-4 and TRBJ1-2, with 10 bases matching TRBD1. In germline, CDR1 is SGHNT, CDR2 YYREEE (reference sequence). The CDR3 spans 15 residues. The V and J ends lost 4 bases and 2 bases, in that order; junction bases with no gene match: 5. CDR3: CASSRDRGGNYGYTF. CDR3 coding DNA: TGTGCCAGCAGCCGGGACAGGGGCGGAAACTATGGCTACACCTTC.